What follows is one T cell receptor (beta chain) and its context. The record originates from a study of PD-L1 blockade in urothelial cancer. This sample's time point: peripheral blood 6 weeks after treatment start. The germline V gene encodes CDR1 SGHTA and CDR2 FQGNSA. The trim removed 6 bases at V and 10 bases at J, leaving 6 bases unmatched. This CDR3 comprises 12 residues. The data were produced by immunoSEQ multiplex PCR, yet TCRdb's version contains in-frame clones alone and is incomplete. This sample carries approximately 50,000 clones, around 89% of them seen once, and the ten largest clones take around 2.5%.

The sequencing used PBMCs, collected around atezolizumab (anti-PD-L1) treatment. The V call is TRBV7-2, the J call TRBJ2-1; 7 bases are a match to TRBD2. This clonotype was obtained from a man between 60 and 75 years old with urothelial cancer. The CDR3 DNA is TGTGCCAGCAGACAAGCGGGACTGGAGCAGTTCTTC. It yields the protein CASRQAGLEQFF.